Following are 17 T cell receptor beta chains from one sample sequenced in a study of tumor-infiltrating lymphocytes in localized non-small cell lung cancer. Clones were sequenced by immunoSEQ multiplex PCR, and TCRdb holds only the in-frame ones, with some missing. The sample holds around 17,000 clones; around 79% are singletons and the top ten take over 5%. Sequenced material: lung tumor tissue. These receptors were obtained from a human donor with non-small cell lung cancer.

V gene TRBV7-8 combines with J gene TRBJ1-5; the D is unclear. In germline, CDR1 is SGHVS, CDR2 FQNEAQ. The CDR3 runs 12 residues. Between the trimmed V and J ends, which lost 5 bases and 5 bases, there was a span of 7 bases. The CDR3 loop is CASSIRDQPQHF. CDR3 nucleotides: TGTGCCAGCAGCATCCGTGATCAGCCCCAGCATTTT.

As for this clone: At one end the junction does not follow the germline gene, possibly because of a read error. The chain combines TRBV29-1 with TRBJ2-5; 15 bases are shared with TRBD2. CDR3 length: 13 residues. The V gene's germline CDR1 is SQVTM and CDR2 ANQGSEA. CDR3 DNA sequence: TGCAGCGTTGAAGGGACTAGCGGGAGGGCCTTTGACTTC. Its protein product is CSVEGTSGRAFDF.

The chain uses TRBV9 and TRBJ1-5, with D uncertain. Looked up from germline, CDR1 is SGDLS and CDR2 is YYNGEE. The V and J ends lost 2 bases and 2 bases respectively, with 8 bases between them. The CDR3 is made up of 14 amino acids. Here the CDR3 reads CASSVTTGNQPQHF. In nucleotides, the CDR3 is TGTGCCAGCAGCGTGACAACCGGCAATCAGCCCCAGCATTTT.

V usage is TRBV19 and J usage is TRBJ2-2; 7 bases are shared with TRBD2. Germline V gene sequence: CDR1 LNHDA, CDR2 SQIVND (reference sequence). The junction had 11 bases not matched to a gene; V was cut back by 7 bases and J by 6 bases. This CDR3 has 15 residues. For the CDR3, the DNA is TGTGCCAGTACCCCACGGGCGGGAGTGGCCGGGGAGCTGTTTTTT. Its translation is CASTPRAGVAGELFF.

In this sample, this clone is medium-sized. The J gene is TRBJ1-4, the V gene TRBV27; D is possibly TRBD1 (6 bases). Between the trimmed V and J ends, which lost 8 bases and 7 bases, there was a span of 14 bases. Germline assignment: CDR1 MNHEY and CDR2 SMNVEV (reference sequence). The CDR3 runs 13 residues. The CDR3 nucleotides are TGTGCCAGCGGGCGAGGGGGAGGTGAAAAACTGTTTTTT. Translation gives CASGRGGGEKLFF.

The chain combines TRBV28 with TRBJ2-7, with unresolved D. V was clipped by 6 bases and J by 2 bases, with 11 bases between them. Germline V gene lookup returns CDR1 MDHEN and CDR2 SYDVKM. This CDR3 has 13 residues. CDR3 region: CASRPAGTYEQYF. The CDR3 nucleotides read TGTGCCAGCAGACCCGCAGGTACCTACGAGCAGTACTTC.

V and J are TRBV30 and TRBJ2-2; 9 nucleotides match TRBD2. Per germline, CDR1 GTSNPN and CDR2 SVGIG (reference sequence). V was pared by 4 bases and J by 0 bases, with 6 bases of the junction left unmatched. This CDR3 is 16 amino acids long. This CDR3 is CAWISGRSSNTGELFF. CDR3 in DNA: TGTGCCTGGATAAGCGGGAGGTCGTCGAACACCGGGGAGCTGTTTTTT.

This chain connects TRBV12-5 to TRBJ1-1; the D gene is possibly TRBD1 (6 bases). From germline, CDR1 is LGHNT and CDR2 FRNRAP. The V end was cut by 1 base, the J end by 5 bases, with 17 bases between. The CDR3 sequence is 16 residues long. CDR3 in amino acids: CASGLAPHGGRTEAFF. The CDR3 DNA reads TGTGCTAGTGGTTTGGCCCCTCATGGGGGGCGGACTGAAGCTTTCTTT.

The rearrangement uses TRBV10-2 and TRBJ2-6; 8 nucleotides agree with TRBD1. The CDR3 consists of 16 residues. The V gene's germline CDR1 is WSHSY and CDR2 SAAADI. Losses at the gene ends were 7 bases for V and 0 bases for J; bases not matched to a gene: 5. The CDR3: CASKQGAYSGANVLTF. Written as DNA, the CDR3 is TGCGCCAGCAAGCAGGGGGCCTACTCTGGGGCCAACGTCCTGACTTTC.

This clone was counted a single time. V usage is TRBV2 and J usage is TRBJ2-3; 9 bases line up with TRBD2. The germline gives CDR1 SNHLY, CDR2 FYNNEI. V lost 1 base, J lost 1 base, and 3 bases stayed unmatched. This CDR3 is 16 amino acids long. CDR3 sequence: CASSEDLAGRTDTQYF. In DNA, the CDR3 is TGTGCCAGCAGTGAAGACCTAGCGGGGCGCACAGATACGCAGTATTTT. Variable domain in full (rest from reference TRBV2 and TRBJ2-3): EPEVTQTPSHQVTQMGQEVILRCVPISNHLYFYWYRQILGQKVEFLVSFYNNEISEKSEIFDDQFSVERPDGSNFTLKIRSTKLEDSAMYFCASSEDLAGRTDTQYFGPGTRLTVL.

The rearrangement links TRBV28 to TRBJ2-1; TRBD2 agrees at 11 bases. This CDR3 has 15 amino acids. The V gene end was trimmed by 4 bases and the J gene end by 4 bases; junction bases not matched to a gene: 3. CDR1 is MDHEN and CDR2 is SYDVKM in the germline V gene. CDR3: CASSSSSGRYNEQFF. In DNA form, the CDR3 reads TGTGCCAGCAGTTCCTCTAGCGGGAGGTACAATGAGCAGTTCTTC.

The V and J genes are TRBV6-4 and TRBJ2-1; 7 bases are a match to TRBD2. The CDR3 spans 15 residues. Germline trimming cut 2 bases from V and 3 bases from J; bases unmatched to any gene: 4. Germline assignment: CDR1 MRHNA and CDR2 SNTAGT. This CDR3 reads CASSDGSGGYNEQFF. CDR3 nucleotides: TGTGCCAGCAGTGACGGGTCGGGAGGCTACAATGAGCAGTTCTTC.

This CDR3 reads CASSPGGQDNYGYTF. Here the CDR3 DNA reads TGTGCCAGCTCACCCGGGGGACAGGACAACTATGGCTACACCTTC. The rearrangement uses TRBV18 and TRBJ1-2; 8 bases are shared with TRBD1. V shed 3 bases, J shed 2 bases, and the junction held 5 bases outside the gene matches. The CDR3 covers 15 residues. Germline V CDR1 and CDR2: KGHSH, LQKENI.

The rearrangement links TRBV9 to TRBJ2-1; 8 positions agree with TRBD1. Germline CDR1 reads SGDLS; CDR2 reads YYNGEE. V shed 1 base, J shed 7 bases, and the junction held 7 bases outside the gene matches. This CDR3 has 15 amino acids. The CDR3 reads CASSVTGGLRNEQFF. CDR3 coding DNA: TGTGCCAGCAGCGTAACAGGGGGGTTGAGGAATGAGCAGTTCTTC.

By sample share, this clone is medium-sized. CDR3 residues: CASSVGQTGDTQYF. In DNA form, the CDR3 reads TGTGCCAGCAGCGTAGGCCAGACTGGGGATACGCAGTATTTT. This chain uses TRBV9 with TRBJ2-3; unclear D gene. Per germline, CDR1 SGDLS and CDR2 YYNGEE. The V and J ends lost 0 bases and 6 bases respectively, with 11 bases between them. The CDR3 extends over 14 amino acids.

V gene TRBV28 combines with J gene TRBJ2-1; 11 bases agree with TRBD2. The CDR3 has 16 residues. Germline lookup yields CDR1 MDHEN and CDR2 SYDVKM. J lost 8 bases, V lost 6 bases, and 12 bases had no gene match. The CDR3: CASSSTSGAYRDEQFF. In DNA, the CDR3 is TGTGCCAGCAGCTCGACTAGCGGGGCTTATCGGGATGAGCAGTTCTTC.

This clone was counted a single time. The V call is TRBV28, the J call TRBJ1-5, with a weak D call TRBD1 (6 bases). Germline V CDR1 and CDR2: MDHEN, SYDVKM. Trimming stripped 1 base from V and 5 bases from J, with 12 bases between. The CDR3 is made up of 15 amino acids. Here the CDR3 DNA reads TGTGCCAGCAGTTTATCAGGGGACGGGCATCAGCCCCAGCATTTT. Translated, it gives CASSLSGDGHQPQHF.